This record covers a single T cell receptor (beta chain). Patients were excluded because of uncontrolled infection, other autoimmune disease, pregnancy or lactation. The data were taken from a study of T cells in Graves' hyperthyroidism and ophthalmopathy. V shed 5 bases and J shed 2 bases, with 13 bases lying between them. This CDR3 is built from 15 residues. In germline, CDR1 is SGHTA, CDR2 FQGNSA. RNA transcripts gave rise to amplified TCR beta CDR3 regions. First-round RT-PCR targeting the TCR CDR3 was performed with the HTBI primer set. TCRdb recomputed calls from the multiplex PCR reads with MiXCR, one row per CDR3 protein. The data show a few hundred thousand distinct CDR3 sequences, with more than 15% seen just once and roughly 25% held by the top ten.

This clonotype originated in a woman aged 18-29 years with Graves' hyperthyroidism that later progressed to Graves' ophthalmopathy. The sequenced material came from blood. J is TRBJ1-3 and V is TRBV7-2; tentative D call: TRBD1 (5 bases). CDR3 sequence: CASSRGTDAGNTIYF. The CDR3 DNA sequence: TGTGCCAGCAGCAGAGGGACTGACGCTGGAAACACCATATATTTT.